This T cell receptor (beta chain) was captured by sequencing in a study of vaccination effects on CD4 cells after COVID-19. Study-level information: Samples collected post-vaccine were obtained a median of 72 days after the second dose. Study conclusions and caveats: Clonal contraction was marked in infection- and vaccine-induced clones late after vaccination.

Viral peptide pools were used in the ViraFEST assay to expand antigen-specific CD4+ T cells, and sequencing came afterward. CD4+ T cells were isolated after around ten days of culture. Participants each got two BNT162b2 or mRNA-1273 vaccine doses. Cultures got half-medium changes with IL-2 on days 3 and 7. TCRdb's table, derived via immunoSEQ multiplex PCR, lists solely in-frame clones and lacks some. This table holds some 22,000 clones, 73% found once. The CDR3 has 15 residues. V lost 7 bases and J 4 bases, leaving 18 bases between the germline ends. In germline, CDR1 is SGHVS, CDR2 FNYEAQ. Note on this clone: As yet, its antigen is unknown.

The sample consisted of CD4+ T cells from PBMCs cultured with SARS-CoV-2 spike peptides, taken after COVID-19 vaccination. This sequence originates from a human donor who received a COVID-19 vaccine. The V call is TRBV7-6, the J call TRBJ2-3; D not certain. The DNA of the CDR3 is TGTGCCAGCACCCAAACTTCAGGTCTCCCAGATACGCAGTATTTT. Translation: CASTQTSGLPDTQYF.